What follows are 20 T cell receptor beta chains derived from one specimen sequenced in a study of beta chain features in type 1 diabetes. Of the isolated RNA, all was reverse transcribed, and so the sequenced material was expressed TCRB transcripts. TCRdb's copy holds only in-frame clones and misses some; the assay was immunoSEQ multiplex PCR. The sample carries fewer than 70,000 clones, 63% recorded once. No antigen is known for these receptors. Study-wide findings and caveats: In all four CD4+ subsets, TCRB CDR3 length was significantly, moderately reduced in type 1 diabetes.

Sample: stem cell memory CD4+ T cells from blood. The receptors shown here come from a woman aged 25-40 years with type 1 diabetes.

The V gene is TRBV5-4, the J gene TRBJ1-5; 7 nucleotides line up with TRBD1. Trimming took 4 bases from V and 6 from J; bases not matched to a gene: 4. This CDR3 spans 13 amino acids. Germline lookup yields CDR1 SGHNT and CDR2 YYREEE (reference sequence). The CDR3: CASSVQGRQPQHF. CDR3 nucleotide sequence: TGTGCCAGCAGCGTACAGGGGCGTCAGCCCCAGCATTTT.

Only one count was recorded for this clone. This specimen includes other DNA sequences encoding the same CDR3. The V and J genes are TRBV7-2 and TRBJ2-2, with 8 bases matching TRBD2. The germline CDR1 and CDR2 sequences are SGHTA and FQGNSA. V gave up 5 bases and J gave up 4 bases; unmatched junction bases: 6. The CDR3 is 15 amino acids. The CDR3 DNA sequence: TGTGCCAGCAGCCCTCGGACTAGCTTCACCGGGGAGCTGTTTTTT. It encodes CASSPRTSFTGELFF.

This clone occurred a few times. The chain employs TRBV29-1 and TRBJ2-1; a possible D gene is TRBD1 (6 bases). Trimming cost V 4 bases and J 1 base, with 8 bases left between them. The CDR3 is made up of 13 amino acids. Germline lookup yields CDR1 SQVTM and CDR2 ANQGSEA. For the CDR3, the DNA is TGCAGCGTTGGGCAGGGGTCCTACAATGAGCAGTTCTTC. Encoded protein: CSVGQGSYNEQFF.

A few counts support this clone. The chain joins TRBV27 to TRBJ2-3, with 8 bases identical to TRBD1. V lost 4 bases, J lost 4 bases, and 7 bases stayed unmatched. This CDR3 contains 15 residues. The germline V gene encodes CDR1 MNHEY and CDR2 SMNVEV (reference sequence). DNA for the CDR3: TGTGCCAGCAGTTCCAGGACAGGGAGCGCAGATACGCAGTATTTT. Translated: CASSSRTGSADTQYF.

J is TRBJ2-7 and V is TRBV7-9, with 11 bases that match TRBD2. Trimming took 6 bases from V and 3 from J; bases not matched to a gene: 10. Looked up from germline, CDR1 is SEHNR and CDR2 is FQNEAQ (reference sequence). The CDR3 sequence is 16 residues long. The CDR3 here is CASSSYSGRDFYEQYF. The CDR3 coding sequence is TGTGCCAGCAGTTCGTATAGCGGGAGGGACTTCTACGAGCAGTACTTC.

This clone was seen a few times. This sequence joins TRBV28 and TRBJ1-1, with TRBD1 identical over 7 bases. The CDR3 extends over 14 amino acids. The V segment lost 4 bases and the J segment 2 bases; nucleotides outside the gene matches: 4. Germline V gene sequence: CDR1 MDHEN, CDR2 SYDVKM. This CDR3 is CASSSTGYNTEAFF. CDR3 coding DNA: TGTGCCAGCAGTTCGACAGGGTACAACACTGAAGCTTTCTTT.

V gene TRBV5-1 combines with J gene TRBJ2-5; 7 nucleotides agree with TRBD1. Unmatched junction bases numbered 2, after V lost 4 bases and J lost 2 bases. The CDR3 runs 13 residues. Germline V gene lookup returns CDR1 SGHRS and CDR2 YFSETQ. In nucleotides, the CDR3 is TGCGCCAGCAGCCGGGGACAGCAAGAGACCCAGTACTTC. Translating gives CASSRGQQETQYF.

The V gene is TRBV6-5, the J gene TRBJ2-1, with 9 bases identical to TRBD1. This CDR3 has 14 residues. Germline values: CDR1 MNHEY, CDR2 SVGAGI. With V trimmed by 4 bases and J by 9 bases, 7 bases remained unmatched. In DNA form, the CDR3 reads TGTGCCAGCAGTTCATGGGACAGGGCGCGTGAGCAGTTCTTC. Translation: CASSSWDRAREQFF.

J is TRBJ2-7 and V is TRBV29-1; TRBD1 matches 8 bases. The germline CDR1 and CDR2 sequences are SQVTM and ANQGSEA. J lost 4 bases, V lost 4 bases, and 12 bases had no gene match. The CDR3 spans 15 residues. The CDR3 protein is CSVAPGQAGWYEQYF. The CDR3 nucleotides are TGCAGCGTTGCACCGGGACAGGCTGGGTGGTACGAGCAGTACTTC.

The J gene is TRBJ2-5, the V gene TRBV5-1; D perhaps matches TRBD2 (5 bases). The CDR3 is 15 residues long. Per the germline V gene, CDR1 is SGHRS and CDR2 is YFSETQ. V shed 0 bases and J shed 5 bases, with 14 bases lying between them. CDR3 bases: TGCGCCAGCAGCTTGGCATCGGGGAACTGGGAGACCCAGTACTTC. It codes for CASSLASGNWETQYF.

In its sample, this clone was seen once. This chain uses TRBV18 with TRBJ2-7, with a possible D match to TRBD1 (5 bases). V was pared by 0 bases and J by 0 bases, with 12 bases between. This CDR3 is 16 amino acids long. Germline lookup yields CDR1 KGHSH and CDR2 LQKENI. DNA of the CDR3: TGTGCCAGCTCACCACCCGGACAACGAAGCTCCTACGAGCAGTACTTC. It codes for CASSPPGQRSSYEQYF.

CDR3 coding DNA: TGTGCCAGCAGCTTGGGGGGGACAGTTGATTACGAGCAGTACTTC. This encodes CASSLGGTVDYEQYF. This rearrangement joins TRBV5-4 to TRBJ2-7; 7 nucleotides line up with TRBD1. The CDR3 is made up of 15 amino acids. Per germline, CDR1 SGHNT and CDR2 YYREEE (reference sequence). V was pared by 0 bases and J by 4 bases, with 7 bases of the junction left unmatched.

The V and J genes are TRBV10-2 and TRBJ2-7, with D maybe TRBD2 (7 bases). Trimming stripped 6 bases from V and 2 bases from J, with 17 bases between. This CDR3 comprises 15 residues. In germline, CDR1 is WSHSY, CDR2 SAAADI. CDR3 amino acids: CASSNGGRFPYEQYF. The CDR3, as DNA: TGCGCCAGCAGCAACGGGGGGCGGTTCCCCTACGAGCAGTACTTC.

This clone was recorded only once. The chain is built from TRBV10-3 and TRBJ2-1; tentatively, D is TRBD2 (6 bases). This CDR3 region has 13 residues. Trimming shortened V by 7 bases and J by 15 bases, and 22 bases separated the two germline ends. Looked up from germline, CDR1 is ENHRY and CDR2 is SYGVKD. In DNA form, the CDR3 reads TGTGCCATCACGATCGGAGGGACTTCAGGTCTGTTCTTC. It codes for CAITIGGTSGLFF.

The chain employs TRBV7-9 and TRBJ1-1, with 7 bases fitting TRBD1. The germline CDR1 and CDR2 sequences are SEHNR and FQNEAQ (reference sequence). V shed 5 bases, J shed 1 base, and the junction held 7 bases outside the gene matches. CDR3 length equals 15 residues. The chain's CDR3 is CASSLLRQGNTEAFF. The DNA of the CDR3 is TGTGCCAGCAGCCTCCTAAGACAGGGGAACACTGAAGCTTTCTTT.

The chain employs TRBV30 and TRBJ1-2; 7 nucleotides line up with TRBD1. The length of the CDR3 is 17 residues. Unmatched junction bases numbered 17, after V lost 0 bases and J lost 7 bases. CDR1 is GTSNPN and CDR2 is SVGIG in the germline V gene (reference sequence). The CDR3 DNA sequence: TGTGCCTGGAGTGTTGAATGGGGCAGGGGGGCTCAGGGTGGCTACACCTTC. Translation: CAWSVEWGRGAQGGYTF.

The chain joins TRBV5-1 to TRBJ2-5; tentatively, D is TRBD1 (6 bases). V dropped 5 bases and J dropped 1 base, with 9 bases sitting between them. Germline V CDR1 and CDR2: SGHRS, YFSETQ. The CDR3 covers 13 residues. DNA for the CDR3: TGCGCCAGCAGACAGGGTTCCCAAGAGACCCAGTACTTC. This translates into CASRQGSQETQYF.

This clone was detected once. The chain links TRBV30 to TRBJ2-3, with D perhaps TRBD1 (6 bases). Germline loops: CDR1 GTSNPN, CDR2 SVGIG (reference sequence). V gave up 2 bases and J gave up 8 bases, with 20 bases separating them. The CDR3 sequence is 15 residues long. In DNA, the CDR3 is TGTGCCTGGAGTCCAGGGGACCACAAGAGGGGTACGCAGTATTTT. This encodes CAWSPGDHKRGTQYF.

J is TRBJ1-1 and V is TRBV5-1; TRBD1 matches 8 bases. The germline V gene encodes CDR1 SGHRS and CDR2 YFSETQ. The J segment lost 4 bases and the V segment lost 2 bases, leaving 1 base of the junction unmatched. The CDR3 has 13 amino acids. CDR3: CASSLDRGTEAFF. For the CDR3, the DNA is TGCGCCAGCAGCTTAGACAGGGGCACTGAAGCTTTCTTT. Based on the CDR3 plus reference TRBV5-1 and TRBJ1-1, the full variable domain is KAGVTQTPRYLIKTRGQQVTLSCSPISGHRSVSWYQQTPGQGLQFLFEYFSETQRNKGNFPGRFSGRQFSNSRSEMNVSTLELGDSALYLCASSLDRGTEAFFGQGTRLTVV.

This clone was seen a single time. V and J are TRBV12-5 and TRBJ1-1; 8 positions agree with TRBD1. CDR1 is LGHNT and CDR2 is FRNRAP in the germline V gene. J gave up 6 bases and V 7 bases, and 7 bases lay outside the gene matches. The CDR3 is 13 residues long. Here the CDR3 reads CASAPQGEAEAFF. The CDR3 DNA reads as TGTGCTAGTGCACCACAGGGGGAGGCTGAAGCTTTCTTT.